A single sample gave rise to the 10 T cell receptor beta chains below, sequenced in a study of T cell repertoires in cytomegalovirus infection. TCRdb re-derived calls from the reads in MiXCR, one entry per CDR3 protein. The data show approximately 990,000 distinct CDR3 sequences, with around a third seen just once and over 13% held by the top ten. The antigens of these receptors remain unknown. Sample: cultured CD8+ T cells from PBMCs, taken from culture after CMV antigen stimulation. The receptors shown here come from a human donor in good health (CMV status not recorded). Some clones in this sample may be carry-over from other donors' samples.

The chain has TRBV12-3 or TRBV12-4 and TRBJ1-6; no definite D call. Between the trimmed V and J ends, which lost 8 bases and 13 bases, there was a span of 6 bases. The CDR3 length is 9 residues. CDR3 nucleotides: TGTGCCAGCTACCCGCCCCTCCACTTT. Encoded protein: CASYPPLHF.

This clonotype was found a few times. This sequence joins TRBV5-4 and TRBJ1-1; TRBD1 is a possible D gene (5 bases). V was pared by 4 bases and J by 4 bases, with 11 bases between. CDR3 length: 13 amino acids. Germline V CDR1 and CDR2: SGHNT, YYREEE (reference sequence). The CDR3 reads CASSPGMTTEAFF. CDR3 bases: TGTGCCAGCAGCCCAGGGATGACCACTGAAGCTTTCTTT.

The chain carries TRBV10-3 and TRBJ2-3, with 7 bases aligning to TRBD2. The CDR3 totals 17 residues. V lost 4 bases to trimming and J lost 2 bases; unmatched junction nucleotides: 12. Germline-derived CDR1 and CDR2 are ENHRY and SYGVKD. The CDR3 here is CAISGVQAGKPTDTQYF. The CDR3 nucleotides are TGTGCCATCAGTGGAGTTCAAGCGGGGAAGCCCACAGATACGCAGTATTTT.

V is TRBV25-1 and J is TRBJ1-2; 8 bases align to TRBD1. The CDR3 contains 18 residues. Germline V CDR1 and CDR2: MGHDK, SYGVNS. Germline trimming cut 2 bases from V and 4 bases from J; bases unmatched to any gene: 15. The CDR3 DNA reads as TGTGCCAGCAGTGAACTGATGGCCGCCCGGGACAGGTCCTATGGCTACACCTTC. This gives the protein CASSELMAARDRSYGYTF.

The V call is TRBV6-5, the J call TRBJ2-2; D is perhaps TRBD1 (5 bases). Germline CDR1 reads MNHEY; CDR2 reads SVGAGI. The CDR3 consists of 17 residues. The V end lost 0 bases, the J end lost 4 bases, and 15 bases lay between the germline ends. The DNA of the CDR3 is TGTGCCAGCAGTTACTCGACTTTCGCTCAGGGCACCGGGGAGCTGTTTTTT. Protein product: CASSYSTFAQGTGELFF.

For the CDR3, the DNA is TGTGCCAACATGGGGGCTTCGAATGCCGCAACTAATGAAAAACTGTTTTTT. Its translation: CANMGASNAATNEKLFF. The rearrangement joins TRBV6-5 to TRBJ1-4, with D maybe TRBD1 (6 bases). CDR1 MNHEY and CDR2 SVGAGI come from the germline V gene. Trimming pared 10 bases from V and 0 bases from J, leaving 21 bases between. The CDR3 spans 17 residues.

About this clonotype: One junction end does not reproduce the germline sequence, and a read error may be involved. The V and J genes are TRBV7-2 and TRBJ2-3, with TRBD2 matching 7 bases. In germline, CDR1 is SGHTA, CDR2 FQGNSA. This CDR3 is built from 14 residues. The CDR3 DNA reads TGTGGCAGCAGCTGGACTAGTGGCACAGATACGCAGTATTTT. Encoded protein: CGSSWTSGTDTQYF.

The CDR3 sequence: CASSRTGPIYEQYF. CDR3 sequence (DNA): TGTGCCAGCAGCCGGACAGGGCCAATCTACGAGCAGTACTTC. The chain has TRBV12-3 or TRBV12-4 and TRBJ2-7; 8 bases map to TRBD1. The length of the CDR3 is 14 residues. J lost 3 bases, V lost 6 bases, and 7 bases had no gene match.

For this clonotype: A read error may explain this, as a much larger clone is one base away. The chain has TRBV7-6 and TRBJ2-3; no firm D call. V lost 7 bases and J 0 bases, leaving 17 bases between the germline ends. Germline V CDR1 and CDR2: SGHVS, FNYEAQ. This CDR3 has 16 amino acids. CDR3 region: CASTPNPSHSTDTQYF. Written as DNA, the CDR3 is TGTGCCAGCACGCCAAACCCTTCTCATAGCACAGATACGCAGTATTTT. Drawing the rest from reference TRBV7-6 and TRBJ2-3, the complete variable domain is GAGVSQSPRYKVTKRGQDVALRCDPISGHVSLYWYRQALGQGPEFLTYFNYEAQQDKSGLPNDRFSAERPEGSISTLTIQRTEQRDSAMYRCASTPNPSHSTDTQYFGPGTRLTVL.

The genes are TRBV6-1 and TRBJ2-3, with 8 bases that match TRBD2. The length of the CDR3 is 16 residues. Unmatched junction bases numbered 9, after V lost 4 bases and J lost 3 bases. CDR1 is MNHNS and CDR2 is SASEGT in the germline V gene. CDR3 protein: CASSALPGGATDTQYF. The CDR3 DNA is TGTGCCAGCAGTGCCCTCCCGGGGGGGGCTACAGATACGCAGTATTTT.